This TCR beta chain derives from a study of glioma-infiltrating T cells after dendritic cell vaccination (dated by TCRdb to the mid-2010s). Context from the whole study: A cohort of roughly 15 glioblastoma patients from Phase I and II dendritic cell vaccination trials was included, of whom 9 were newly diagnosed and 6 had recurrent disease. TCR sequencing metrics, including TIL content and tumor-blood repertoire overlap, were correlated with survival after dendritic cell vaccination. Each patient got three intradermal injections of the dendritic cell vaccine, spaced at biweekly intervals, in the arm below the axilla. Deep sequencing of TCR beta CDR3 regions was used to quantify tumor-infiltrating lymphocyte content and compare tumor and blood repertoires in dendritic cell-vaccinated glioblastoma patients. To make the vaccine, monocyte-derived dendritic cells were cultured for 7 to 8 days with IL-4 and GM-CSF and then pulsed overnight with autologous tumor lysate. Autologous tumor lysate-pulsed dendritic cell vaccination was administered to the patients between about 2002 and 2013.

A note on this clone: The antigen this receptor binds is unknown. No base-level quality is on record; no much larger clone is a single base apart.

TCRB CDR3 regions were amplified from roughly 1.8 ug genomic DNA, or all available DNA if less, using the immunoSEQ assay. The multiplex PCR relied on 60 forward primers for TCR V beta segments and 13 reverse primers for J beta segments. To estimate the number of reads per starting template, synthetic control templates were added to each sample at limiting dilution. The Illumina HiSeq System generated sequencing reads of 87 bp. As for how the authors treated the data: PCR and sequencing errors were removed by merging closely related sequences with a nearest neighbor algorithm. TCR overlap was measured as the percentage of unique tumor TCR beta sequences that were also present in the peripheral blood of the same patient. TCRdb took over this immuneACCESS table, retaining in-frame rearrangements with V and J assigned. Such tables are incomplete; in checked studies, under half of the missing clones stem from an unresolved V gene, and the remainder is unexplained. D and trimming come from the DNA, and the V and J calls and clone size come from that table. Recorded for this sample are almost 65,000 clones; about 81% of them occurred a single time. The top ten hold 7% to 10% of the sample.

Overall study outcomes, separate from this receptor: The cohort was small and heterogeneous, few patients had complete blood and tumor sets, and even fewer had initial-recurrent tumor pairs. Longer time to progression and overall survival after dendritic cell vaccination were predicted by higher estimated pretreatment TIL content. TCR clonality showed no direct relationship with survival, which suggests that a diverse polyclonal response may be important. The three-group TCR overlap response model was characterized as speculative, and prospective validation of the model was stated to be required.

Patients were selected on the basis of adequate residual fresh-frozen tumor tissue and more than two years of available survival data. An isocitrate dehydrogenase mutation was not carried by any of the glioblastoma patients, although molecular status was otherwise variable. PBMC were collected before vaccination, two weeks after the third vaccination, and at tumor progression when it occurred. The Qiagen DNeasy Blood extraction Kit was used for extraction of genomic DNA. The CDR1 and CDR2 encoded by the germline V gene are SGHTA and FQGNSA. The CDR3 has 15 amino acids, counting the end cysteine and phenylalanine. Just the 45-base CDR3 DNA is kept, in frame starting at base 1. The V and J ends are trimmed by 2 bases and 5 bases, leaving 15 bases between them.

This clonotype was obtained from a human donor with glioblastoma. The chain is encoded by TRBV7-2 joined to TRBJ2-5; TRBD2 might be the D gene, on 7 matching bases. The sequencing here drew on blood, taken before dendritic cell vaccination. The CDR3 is CASSLRGGSMETQYF. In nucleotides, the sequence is TGTGCCAGCAGCTTAAGGGGGGGTAGCATGGAGACCCAGTACTTC.